The present T cell receptor (beta chain) was sequenced within a study of blood T cell repertoires in COVID-19. The wider study: T cells, B-cell-depleted T cells, or PBMCs provided the cDNA or gDNA that served as material.

Original data processing: Estimation of nucleated cell counts relied on the amplification of reference gene primers. Produced via immunoSEQ multiplex PCR; TCRdb's table is partial and in-frame only. The V and J calls and clone size come from that table; D and trimming were worked out from the DNA. The sample lists 70,000 to 100,000 clones; about 70% were seen once. This clonotype was sampled from a woman aged 55-69 years in a cohort sampled during active or convalescent COVID-19. Sequencing was carried out using peripheral blood.

The CDR3 nucleotides read TGCAGCGCCCTCTCGACAGCGAACACTGAAGCTTTCTTT. Translated: CSALSTANTEAFF. The chain recombines TRBV29-1 with TRBJ1-1, with a possible D match to TRBD1 (5 bases). The CDR3 covers 13 residues. The V and J ends lost 7 bases and 1 base respectively, with 13 bases between them. Germline CDR1 and CDR2: SQVTM and ANQGSEA. Looking up the rest from reference TRBV29-1 and TRBJ1-1 gives the full variable domain: SAVISQKPSRDICQRGTSLTIQCQVDSQVTMMFWYRQQPGQSLTLIATANQGSEATYESGFVIDKFPISRPNLTFSTLTVSNMSPEDSSIYLCSALSTANTEAFFGQGTRLTVV.